The table lists the clone carrying this TCR beta chain with a few counts. MiXCR, run by TCRdb on the reads, gives a single entry per CDR3 protein. Of around 530,000 distinct CDR3 sequences in the sample, 26% are singletons; the top ten hold around 14%. The germline V gene has CDR1 SGHRS and CDR2 YFSETQ. The CDR3 runs 16 residues. The V and J ends lost 4 bases and 0 bases, in that order; junction bases with no gene match: 4. This entry is derived from a study of T cell repertoires in cytomegalovirus infection. At the level of the study: Shared public TCR beta signatures pointed to both CMV infection and a matching HLA type.

The sequence came from a human donor in good health (CMV status not recorded). Some clones in this sample may be carry-over from other donors' samples. The rearrangement joins TRBV5-1 to TRBJ2-4; 10 nucleotides align to TRBD2. The sequenced material came from PBMCs. The CDR3 spells CASSQGLALAKNIQYF. CDR3 DNA: TGCGCCAGCAGCCAGGGACTAGCGTTAGCCAAAAACATTCAGTACTTC.